The rows below give T cell receptor beta chains drawn from one sample of a study of blood T cell repertoires in COVID-19. Clones were read by immunoSEQ multiplex PCR, and TCRdb kept only the in-frame ones, dropping some. The sample has a few hundred thousand clones; 70% to 90% are singletons. The specimen sequenced was PBMCs or T cells enriched from blood (not recorded which). The receptor source for this set is a woman aged 45-65 years who had recovered from COVID-19. Each CDR3 is given with its conserved first and last residue. The D gene is left open where the match is weak. Expanded clones get a size class; other rows say once, few or many, or leave the size out.

length	V	D	size	J	DNA	CDR3
17	TRBV9	.	.	TRBJ1-1	TGTGCCAGCAGCGTAGCTTCAGCAGGCTTTTGGGACACTGAAGCTTTCTTT	CASSVASAGFWDTEAFF
19	TRBV7-9	TRBD2	.	TRBJ2-3	TGTGCCAGCAGCCCGCGACTAGCGGGAGGGCCCGGGGGCACAGATACGCAGTATTTT	CASSPRLAGGPGGTDTQYF
16	TRBV5-1	.	.	TRBJ2-1	TGCGCCAGCAGCCTGGTCCCGGGGAGCTCCTACAATGAGCAGTTCTTC	CASSLVPGSSYNEQFF
16	TRBV7-2	.	.	TRBJ2-7	TGTGCCAGCAGCTTAGACGGGCTAGCGCTTGCCTACGAGCAGTACTTC	CASSLDGLALAYEQYF
15	TRBV10-2	.	.	TRBJ2-3	TGCGCCAGCAGTGATTTCGAGAGATACTCAGATACGCAGTATTTT	CASSDFERYSDTQYF
17	TRBV20-1	.	.	TRBJ1-1	TGCAGTGCTAGTCCCGTTTTCGTACAGAGCAAGAACACTGAAGCTTTCTTT	CSASPVFVQSKNTEAFF
13	TRBV2	TRBD1	.	TRBJ1-2	TGTGCCAGCCGACAGGGTGAGGGCTATGGCTACACCTTC	CASRQGEGYGYTF
12	TRBV27	.	few	TRBJ2-3	TGTGCCAGCGGTGGACAGCGTGATACGCAGTATTTT	CASGGQRDTQYF
14	TRBV5-1	TRBD1	.	TRBJ1-4	TGCGCCAGCAGCAAGGACAGGGGTGGAGGGAAACTGTTTTTT	CASSKDRGGGKLFF
19	TRBV11-2	TRBD1	.	TRBJ2-4	TGTGCCAGCAGCCCATTGGATGGCTGGCAGGGGGATGCCAAAAACATTCAGTACTTC	CASSPLDGWQGDAKNIQYF
16	TRBV6-5	TRBD1	.	TRBJ2-3	TGTGCCAGCAGTTACTATGAGTACAGGGGGACAGATACGCAGTATTTT	CASSYYEYRGTDTQYF
19	TRBV6-6	TRBD2	once	TRBJ2-1	TGTGCCAGCAGTCCAGTGGAGCGGGGCGTACCGAGCTCCTACAATGAGCAGTTCTTC	CASSPVERGVPSSYNEQFF